This T cell receptor beta chain was profiled in a study of radiation and T cells in renal cell carcinoma. Overall study results and limits: Without pretreatment biopsies, baseline tumor clonotype presence was undetermined.

V was trimmed by 3 bases and J by 5 bases, leaving 10 bases between them. CDR1 LNHDA and CDR2 SQIVND come from the germline V gene (reference sequence). The CDR3 extends over 13 amino acids. Time point in this sample: baseline pretreatment blood. This sample's treatment: 15 Gy SBRT to primary tumor, nephrectomy 4 weeks later. Points on this clone: Its antigen is unknown.

Sequenced by immunoSEQ multiplex PCR; TCRdb stores in-frame clones only, minus some. The sample holds some 110,000 clones, 82% seen once. The chain has TRBV19 and TRBJ2-5, with D perhaps matching TRBD2 (5 bases). The TCR sequence derives from an older woman with renal cell carcinoma. Sequences were derived from blood, sampled from a patient whose treatment included radiotherapy and nephrectomy. CDR3 residues: CASSISRGETQYF. The CDR3, as DNA: TGTGCCAGTAGTATCAGCAGAGGGGAGACCCAGTACTTC. Complete variable domain (other parts from reference TRBV19 and TRBJ2-5): DGGITQSPKYLFRKEGQNVTLSCEQNLNHDAMYWYRQDPGQGLRLIYYSQIVNDFQKGDIAEGYSVSREKKESFPLTVTSAQKNPTAFYLCASSISRGETQYFGPGTRLLVL.